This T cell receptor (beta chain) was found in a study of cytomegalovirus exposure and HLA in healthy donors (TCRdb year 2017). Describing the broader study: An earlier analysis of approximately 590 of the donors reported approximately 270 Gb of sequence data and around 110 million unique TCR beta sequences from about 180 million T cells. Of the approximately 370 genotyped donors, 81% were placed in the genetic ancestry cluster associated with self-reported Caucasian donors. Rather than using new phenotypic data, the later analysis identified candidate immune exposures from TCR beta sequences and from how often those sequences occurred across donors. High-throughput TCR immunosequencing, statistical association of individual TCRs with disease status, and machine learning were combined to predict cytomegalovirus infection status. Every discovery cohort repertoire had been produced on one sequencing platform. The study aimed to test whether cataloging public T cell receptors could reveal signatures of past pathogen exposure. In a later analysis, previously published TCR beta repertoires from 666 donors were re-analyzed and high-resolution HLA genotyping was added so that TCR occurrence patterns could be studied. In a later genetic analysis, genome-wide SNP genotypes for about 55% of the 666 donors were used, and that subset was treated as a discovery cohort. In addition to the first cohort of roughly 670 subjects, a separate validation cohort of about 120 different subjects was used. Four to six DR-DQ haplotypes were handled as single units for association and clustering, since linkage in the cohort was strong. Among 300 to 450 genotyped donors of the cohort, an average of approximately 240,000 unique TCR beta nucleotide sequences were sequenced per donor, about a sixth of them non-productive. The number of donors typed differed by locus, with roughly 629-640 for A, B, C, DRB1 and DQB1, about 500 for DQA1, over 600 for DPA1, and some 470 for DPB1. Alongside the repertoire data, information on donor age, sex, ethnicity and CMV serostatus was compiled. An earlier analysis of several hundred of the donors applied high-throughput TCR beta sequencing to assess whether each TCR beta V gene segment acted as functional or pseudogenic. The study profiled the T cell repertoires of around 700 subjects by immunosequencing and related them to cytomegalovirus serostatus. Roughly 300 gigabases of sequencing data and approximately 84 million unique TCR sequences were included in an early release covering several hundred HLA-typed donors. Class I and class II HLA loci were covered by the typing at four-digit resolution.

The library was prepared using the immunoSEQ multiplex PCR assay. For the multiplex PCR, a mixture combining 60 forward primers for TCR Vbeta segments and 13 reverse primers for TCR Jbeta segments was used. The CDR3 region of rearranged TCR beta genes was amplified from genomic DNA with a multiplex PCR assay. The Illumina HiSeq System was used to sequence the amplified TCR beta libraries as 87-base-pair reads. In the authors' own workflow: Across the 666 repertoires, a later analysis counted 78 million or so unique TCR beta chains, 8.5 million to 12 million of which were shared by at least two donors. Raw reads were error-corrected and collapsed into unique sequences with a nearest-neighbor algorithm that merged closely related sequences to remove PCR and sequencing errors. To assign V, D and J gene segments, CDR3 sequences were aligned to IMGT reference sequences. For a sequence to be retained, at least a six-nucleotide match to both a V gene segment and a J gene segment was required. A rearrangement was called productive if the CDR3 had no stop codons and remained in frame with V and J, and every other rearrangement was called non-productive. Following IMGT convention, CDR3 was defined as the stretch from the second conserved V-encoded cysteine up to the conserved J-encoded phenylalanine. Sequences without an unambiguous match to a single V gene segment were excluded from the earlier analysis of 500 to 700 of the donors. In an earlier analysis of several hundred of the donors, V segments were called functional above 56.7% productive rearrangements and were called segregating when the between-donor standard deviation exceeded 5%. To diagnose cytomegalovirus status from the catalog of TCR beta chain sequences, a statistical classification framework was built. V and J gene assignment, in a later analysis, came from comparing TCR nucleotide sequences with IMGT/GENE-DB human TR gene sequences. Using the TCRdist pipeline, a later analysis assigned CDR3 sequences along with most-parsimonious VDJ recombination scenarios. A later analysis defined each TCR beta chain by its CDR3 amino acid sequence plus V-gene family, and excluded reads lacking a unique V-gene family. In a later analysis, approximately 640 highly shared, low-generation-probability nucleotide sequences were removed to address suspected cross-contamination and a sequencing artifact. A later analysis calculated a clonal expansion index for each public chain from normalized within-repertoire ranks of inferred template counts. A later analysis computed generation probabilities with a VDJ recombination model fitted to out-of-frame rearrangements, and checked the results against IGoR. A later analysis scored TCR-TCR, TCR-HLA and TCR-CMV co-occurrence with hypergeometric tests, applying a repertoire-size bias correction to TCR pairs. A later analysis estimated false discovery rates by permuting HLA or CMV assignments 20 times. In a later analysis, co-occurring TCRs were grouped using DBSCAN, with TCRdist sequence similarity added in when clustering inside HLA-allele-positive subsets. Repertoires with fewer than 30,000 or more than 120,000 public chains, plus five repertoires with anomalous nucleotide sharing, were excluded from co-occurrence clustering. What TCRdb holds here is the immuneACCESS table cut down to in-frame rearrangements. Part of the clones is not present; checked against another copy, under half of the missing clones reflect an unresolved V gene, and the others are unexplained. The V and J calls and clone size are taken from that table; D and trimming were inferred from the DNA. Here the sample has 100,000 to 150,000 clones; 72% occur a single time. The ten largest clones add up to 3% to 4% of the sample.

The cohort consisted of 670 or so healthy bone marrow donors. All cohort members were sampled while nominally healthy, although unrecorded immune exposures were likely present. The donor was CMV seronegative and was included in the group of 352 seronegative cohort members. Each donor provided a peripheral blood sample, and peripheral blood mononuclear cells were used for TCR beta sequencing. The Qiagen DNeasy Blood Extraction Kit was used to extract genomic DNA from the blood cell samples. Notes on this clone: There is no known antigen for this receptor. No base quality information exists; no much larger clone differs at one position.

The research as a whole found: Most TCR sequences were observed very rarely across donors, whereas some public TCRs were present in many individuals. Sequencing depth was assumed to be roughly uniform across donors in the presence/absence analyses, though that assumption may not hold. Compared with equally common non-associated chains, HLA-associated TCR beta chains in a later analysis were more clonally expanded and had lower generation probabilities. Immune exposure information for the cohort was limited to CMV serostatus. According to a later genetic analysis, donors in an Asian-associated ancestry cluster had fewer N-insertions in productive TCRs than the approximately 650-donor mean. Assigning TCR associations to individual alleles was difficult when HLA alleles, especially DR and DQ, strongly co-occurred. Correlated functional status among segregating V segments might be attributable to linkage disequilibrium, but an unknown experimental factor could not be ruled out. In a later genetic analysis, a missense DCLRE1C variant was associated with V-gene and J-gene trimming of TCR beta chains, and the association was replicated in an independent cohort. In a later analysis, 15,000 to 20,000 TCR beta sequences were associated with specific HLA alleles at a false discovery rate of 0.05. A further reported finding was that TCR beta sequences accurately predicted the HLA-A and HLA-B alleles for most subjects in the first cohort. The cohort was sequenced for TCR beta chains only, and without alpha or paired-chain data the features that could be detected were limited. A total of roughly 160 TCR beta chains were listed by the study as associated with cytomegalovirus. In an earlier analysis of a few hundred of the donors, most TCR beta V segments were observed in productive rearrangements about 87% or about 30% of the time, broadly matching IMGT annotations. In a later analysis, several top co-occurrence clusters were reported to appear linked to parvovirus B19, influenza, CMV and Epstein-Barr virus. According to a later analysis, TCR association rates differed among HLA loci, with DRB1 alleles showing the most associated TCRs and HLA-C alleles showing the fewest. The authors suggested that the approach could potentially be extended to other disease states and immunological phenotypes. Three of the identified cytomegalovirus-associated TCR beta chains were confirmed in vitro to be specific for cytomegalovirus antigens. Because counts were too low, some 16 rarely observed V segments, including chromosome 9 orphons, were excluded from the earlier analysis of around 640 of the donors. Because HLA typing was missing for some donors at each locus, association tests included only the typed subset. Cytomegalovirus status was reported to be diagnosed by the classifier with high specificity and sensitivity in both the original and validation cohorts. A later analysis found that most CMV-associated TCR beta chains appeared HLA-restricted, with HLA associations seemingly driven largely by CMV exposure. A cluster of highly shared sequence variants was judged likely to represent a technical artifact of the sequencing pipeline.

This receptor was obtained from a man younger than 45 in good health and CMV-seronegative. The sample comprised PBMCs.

The sequence in DNA is TGTGCCAGCAGCCAATCCCGGGGGGGGGCAGATACGCAGTATTTT. It translates to CASSQSRGGADTQYF. This sequence uses TRBV4-2 and TRBJ2-3; TRBD2 aligns with 8 central bases. CDR1 and CDR2, looked up from the germline V gene, are LGHNA and YNFKEQ. Trimming removed 2 bases from V and 4 bases from J; the gene matches leave 5 bases unexplained. There are 15 amino acids in the CDR3, from cysteine to phenylalanine inclusive. Just the 45-base CDR3 DNA is kept, in frame starting at base 1.